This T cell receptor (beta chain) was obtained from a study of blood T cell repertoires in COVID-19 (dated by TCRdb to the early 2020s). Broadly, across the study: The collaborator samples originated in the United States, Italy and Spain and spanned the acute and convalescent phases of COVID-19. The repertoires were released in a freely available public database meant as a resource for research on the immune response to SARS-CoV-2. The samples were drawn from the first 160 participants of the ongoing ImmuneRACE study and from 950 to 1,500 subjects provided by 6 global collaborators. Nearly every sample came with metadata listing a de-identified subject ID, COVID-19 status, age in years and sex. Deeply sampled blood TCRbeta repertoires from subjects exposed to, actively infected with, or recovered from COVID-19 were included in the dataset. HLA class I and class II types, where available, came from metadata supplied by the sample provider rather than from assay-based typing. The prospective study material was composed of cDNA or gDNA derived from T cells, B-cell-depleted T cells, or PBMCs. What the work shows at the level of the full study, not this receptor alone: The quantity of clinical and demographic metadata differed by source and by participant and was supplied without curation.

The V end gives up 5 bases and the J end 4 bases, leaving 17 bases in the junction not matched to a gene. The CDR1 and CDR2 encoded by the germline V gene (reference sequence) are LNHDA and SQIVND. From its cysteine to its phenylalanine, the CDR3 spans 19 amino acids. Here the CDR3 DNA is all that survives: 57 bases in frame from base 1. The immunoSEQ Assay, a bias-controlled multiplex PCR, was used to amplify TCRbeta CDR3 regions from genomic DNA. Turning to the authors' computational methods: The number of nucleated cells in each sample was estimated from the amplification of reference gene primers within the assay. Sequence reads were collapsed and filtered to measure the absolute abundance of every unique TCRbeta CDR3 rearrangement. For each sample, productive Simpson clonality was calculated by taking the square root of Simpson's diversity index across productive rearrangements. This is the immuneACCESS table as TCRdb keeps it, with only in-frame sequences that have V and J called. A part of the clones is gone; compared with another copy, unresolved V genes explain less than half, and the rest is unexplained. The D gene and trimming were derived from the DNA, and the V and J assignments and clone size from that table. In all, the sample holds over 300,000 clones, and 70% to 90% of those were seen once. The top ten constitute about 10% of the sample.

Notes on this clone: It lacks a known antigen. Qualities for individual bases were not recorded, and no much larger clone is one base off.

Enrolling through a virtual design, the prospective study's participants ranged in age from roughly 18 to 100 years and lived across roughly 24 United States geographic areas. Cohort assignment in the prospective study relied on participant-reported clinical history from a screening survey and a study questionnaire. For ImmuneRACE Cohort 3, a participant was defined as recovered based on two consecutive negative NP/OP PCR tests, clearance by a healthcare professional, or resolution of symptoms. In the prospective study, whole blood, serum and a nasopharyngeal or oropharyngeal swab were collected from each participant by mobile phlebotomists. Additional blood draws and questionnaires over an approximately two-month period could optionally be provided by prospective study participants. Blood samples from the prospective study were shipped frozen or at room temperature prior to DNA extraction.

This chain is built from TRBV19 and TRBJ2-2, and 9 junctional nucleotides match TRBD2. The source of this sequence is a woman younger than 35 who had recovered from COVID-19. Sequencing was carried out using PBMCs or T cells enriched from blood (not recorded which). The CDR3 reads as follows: CASSPSGDSGGTLTGELFF. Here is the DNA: TGTGCCAGTAGTCCTTCGGGAGATAGCGGGGGCACTCTCACCGGGGAGCTGTTTTTT.